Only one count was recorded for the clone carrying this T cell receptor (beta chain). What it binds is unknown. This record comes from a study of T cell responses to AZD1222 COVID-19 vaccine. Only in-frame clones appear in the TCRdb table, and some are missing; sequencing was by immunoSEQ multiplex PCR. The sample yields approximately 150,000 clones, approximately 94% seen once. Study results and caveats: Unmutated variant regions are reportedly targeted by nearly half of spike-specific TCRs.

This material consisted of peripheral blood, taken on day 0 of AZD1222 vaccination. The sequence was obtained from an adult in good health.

The CDR3 spells CASSLTHGGNNGYTF. CDR3 bases: TGTGCCAGCAGCCTTACTCATGGAGGGAACAATGGCTACACCTTC. The gene calls are TRBV27 and TRBJ1-2; D is unclear. Looked up from germline, CDR1 is MNHEY and CDR2 is SMNVEV (reference sequence). The length of the CDR3 is 15 residues. Between the trimmed V and J ends, which lost 6 bases and 6 bases, there was a span of 20 bases.